This TCR beta chain comes out of a study of blood T cell repertoires in COVID-19. Some clones are missing from TCRdb's copy, which holds only in-frame ones; the method was immunoSEQ multiplex PCR. Here the sample spans roughly 400,000 clones, roughly 87% being singletons. V lost 5 bases and J 5 bases, leaving 15 bases between the germline ends. CDR1 and CDR2 from the germline V gene are MDHEN and SYDVKM. The CDR3 consists of 15 residues. This clonotype was sampled from a man between 18 and 35 years old who had recovered from COVID-19. Sequenced material: PBMCs or T cells enriched from blood (not recorded which). The chain is built from TRBV28 and TRBJ2-2; weak D call: TRBD1 (7 bases). CDR3 in amino acids: CASSGGGVQTGELFF. The CDR3, as DNA: TGTGCCAGCAGTGGAGGGGGCGTTCAAACCGGGGAGCTGTTTTTT.